This TCR beta chain was retrieved from a study of cytomegalovirus exposure and HLA in healthy donors. As for the study in general: According to later analysis, the same platform produced the 130 or so validation and about 630 first-cohort repertoires. The study, taken as a whole, reports: Per published reports, the classifier diagnosed cytomegalovirus status with high specificity and sensitivity. Usually a TCR sequence was rare, but some public TCRs were found in many donors. Subsequent analysis showed first-cohort TCR clusters tending to co-occur in some 120 validation repertoires.

Sequencing was performed with immunoSEQ multiplex PCR; in TCRdb, only in-frame clones are kept and a portion is missing. The top ten clones hold around 1.8% of a sample with 90,000 to 130,000 clones, approximately 89% of them seen once. CDR1 and CDR2 from the germline V gene are SGHAT and FQDESV (reference sequence). With 2 bases clipped from V and 10 bases from J, the junction kept 11 bases outside the gene matches. CDR3 size: 16 residues. To note about this clone: Its specificity is unknown.

This chain connects TRBV11-1 to TRBJ2-1; 10 nucleotides match TRBD2. Material for sequencing was PBMCs. This TCR was sampled from a young woman in good health and CMV-seronegative. The CDR3 nucleotides read TGTGCCAGCAGCTTAAGGGGAGCTAGCGGGAGCGGAGAGCAGTTCTTC. The encoded protein is CASSLRGASGSGEQFF. The full variable domain, in which reference TRBV11-1 and TRBJ2-1 provide the parts outside the CDR3, is EAEVAQSPRYKITEKSQAVAFWCDPISGHATLYWYRQILGQGPELLVQFQDESVVDDSQLPKDRFSAERLKGVDSTLKIQPAELGDSAMYLCASSLRGASGSGEQFFGPGTRLTVL.